What follows are 13 T cell receptor beta chains derived from one specimen sequenced in a study of PD-1 blockade in mismatch repair-deficient tumors. Sequencing was performed with immunoSEQ multiplex PCR; in TCRdb, only in-frame clones are kept and a portion is missing. The data show around 37,000 clones, over 80% seen once. Sequenced here: PBMCs, sampled less than 40 weeks after starting pembrolizumab. These receptors originate from an adult with mismatch repair-deficient cancer.

J is TRBJ1-4 and V is TRBV18; no clear D. CDR3 length: 15 amino acids. The germline V and J ends were trimmed by 3 bases and 0 bases, with 8 bases remaining between them. The germline V gene has CDR1 KGHSH and CDR2 LQKENI. The chain's CDR3 is CASSPASATNEKLFF. DNA for the CDR3: TGTGCCAGCTCACCTGCAAGCGCAACTAATGAAAAACTGTTTTTT.

Concerning this clone itself: This sample includes further DNA sequences coding for the same CDR3. The chain links TRBV28 to TRBJ2-7, with 11 bases identical to TRBD2. The V gene end was trimmed by 5 bases and the J gene end by 0 bases; junction bases not matched to a gene: 9. This CDR3 is built from 17 residues. Germline loops: CDR1 MDHEN, CDR2 SYDVKM. Here the CDR3 reads CASSLSGLAVISYEQYF. The CDR3 DNA reads TGTGCCAGCAGTCTCTCGGGACTAGCGGTTATCTCCTACGAGCAGTACTTC.

This rearrangement joins TRBV5-4 to TRBJ2-1; 7 bases match TRBD2. J was trimmed by 6 bases and V by 6 bases; bases with no gene match: 9. Germline values: CDR1 SGHNT, CDR2 YYREEE (reference sequence). The CDR3 spans 14 residues. As DNA, the CDR3 is TGTGCCAGCATAAGGTTCGGGGAGGGCAATGAGCAGTTCTTC. It specifies CASIRFGEGNEQFF.

The chain carries TRBV10-1 and TRBJ2-7; D may be TRBD2 (5 bases). Trimming left V 6 bases short and J 6 bases short, with 15 bases between. The CDR3 loop spans 13 amino acids. Germline V gives CDR1 WNHNN, CDR2 SYGVQD (reference sequence). The CDR3 DNA reads as TGCGCCAGCAGGGCCAGGACTGCTGGCGAGCAGTACTTC. Amino acids: CASRARTAGEQYF.

The genes are TRBV11-1 and TRBJ2-3, with D uncertain. V lost 1 base, J lost 3 bases, and 14 bases lay in between. The germline V gene has CDR1 SGHAT and CDR2 FQDESV (reference sequence). CDR3 length: 16 residues. The CDR3 sequence: CASSLGKLERTDTQYF. CDR3 DNA sequence: TGTGCCAGCAGCTTAGGAAAGCTAGAGAGAACAGATACGCAGTATTTT.

The chain is built from TRBV6-1 and TRBJ2-1, with TRBD2 matching 12 bases. The CDR3 has 15 residues. The ends lost 8 bases at V and 5 bases at J; junction bases unmatched: 7. Germline V gene data show CDR1 as MNHNS and CDR2 as SASEGT. The CDR3 spells CASGGTSGFDNEQFF. The CDR3 bases are TGTGCCAGCGGTGGGACTAGCGGGTTCGACAATGAGCAGTTCTTC.

The chain employs TRBV27 and TRBJ2-7, with D perhaps matching TRBD2 (6 bases). V shed 1 base and J shed 2 bases, with 15 bases lying between them. Germline V lookup: CDR1 MNHEY, CDR2 SMNVEV (reference sequence). This CDR3 has 16 amino acids. CDR3 protein: CASSLLSGRGPYEQYF. The CDR3 DNA is TGTGCCAGCAGTTTATTGTCGGGGCGGGGCCCCTACGAGCAGTACTTC.

V gene TRBV4-1 combines with J gene TRBJ2-5, with TRBD1 matching 8 bases. Trimming at V came to 1 base and at J to 5 bases, leaving 3 bases not matched to a gene. There are 14 residues in the CDR3. CDR1 and CDR2 (germline): MGHRA, YSYEKL. CDR3 nucleotides: TGCGCCAGCAGCCAAGGACAGGGGAGGGAGACCCAGTACTTC. It is translated as CASSQGQGRETQYF.

The chain employs TRBV9 and TRBJ2-1; 8 nucleotides agree with TRBD2. The junction had 11 bases not matched to a gene; V was cut back by 4 bases and J by 2 bases. Germline loops: CDR1 SGDLS, CDR2 YYNGEE. The CDR3 runs 17 residues. The CDR3 DNA follows: TGTGCCAGCAGCCCCCCCGGGAGGGGAACGGCCTACAATGAGCAGTTCTTC. This gives the protein CASSPPGRGTAYNEQFF.

The V call is TRBV28, the J call TRBJ1-1; a weak D match, TRBD1 (5 bases). With 10 bases removed from V and 0 bases from J, the gap between germline ends came to 9 bases. Germline loops: CDR1 MDHEN, CDR2 SYDVKM. The CDR3 contains 12 residues. CDR3 residues: CAIDSMNTEAFF. The DNA of the CDR3 is TGTGCCATCGACAGCATGAACACTGAAGCTTTCTTT.

In nucleotides, the CDR3 is TGCGCCAGCAGCTTGGAGACTGCTTACGAGCAGTACTTC. Translation: CASSLETAYEQYF. This sequence joins TRBV5-1 and TRBJ2-7; unclear D gene. The CDR3 loop spans 13 amino acids. The germline V and J ends were trimmed by 0 bases and 4 bases, with 8 bases remaining between them. Looked up from germline, CDR1 is SGHRS and CDR2 is YFSETQ.

This chain uses TRBV7-9 with TRBJ2-2; 7 positions agree with TRBD2. Germline lookup yields CDR1 SEHNR and CDR2 FQNEAQ (reference sequence). Trimming removed 6 bases from V and 0 bases from J; junction bases left unmatched: 4. This CDR3 region has 15 residues. The CDR3 sequence: CASSSSGTNTGELFF. CDR3 in DNA: TGTGCCAGCAGTTCTAGCGGAACGAACACCGGGGAGCTGTTTTTT.

The genes are TRBV9 and TRBJ2-3; maybe TRBD2 (6 bases). The CDR3 has 16 amino acids. The V end lost 0 bases, the J end lost 2 bases, and 13 bases lay between the germline ends. Germline CDR1 is SGDLS and CDR2 is YYNGEE. CDR3: CASSVGSGLSTDTQYF. The CDR3 DNA reads TGTGCCAGCAGCGTAGGATCGGGACTCTCCACAGATACGCAGTATTTT.